One and the same sample provided the 20 T cell receptor beta chains below, sequenced in a study of T-cell reconstitution after alpha-beta-depleted transplantation in children listed by TCRdb under 2016. Libraries were constructed by PCR. Sequencing was carried out with an Illumina HiSeq 2500. Molecular barcoding was employed in the preparation of TCR libraries, with unique molecular identifiers being used to normalize TCRbeta repertoire quantification. The raw public data were reprocessed by TCRdb itself: fastp quality trimming at Q25, MiXCR clonotype calling, in-frame beta chains only. One record per CDR3 amino acid sequence lists the most common genes and DNA. The sample has about 200,000 distinct CDR3 sequences on record, roughly 15% of them singletons. In total, the top ten clones hold roughly 13% of the sample. The starting material was PBMCs from the stem cell graft donor, obtained from the stem cell graft. These receptors all stem from a human donor who donated a stem cell graft to a child with acute lymphoblastic leukemia.

Many counts were recorded for this clonotype. The chain combines TRBV29-1 with TRBJ2-3; 8 bases map to TRBD1. The ends lost 5 bases at V and 6 bases at J; junction bases unmatched: 10. This CDR3 has 14 residues. Germline V gene data show CDR1 as SQVTM and CDR2 as ANQGSEA. In DNA form, the CDR3 reads TGCAGCGTTCTGTCGGACAGGGAATTCGATACGCAGTATTTT. Encoded protein: CSVLSDREFDTQYF.

This clonotype has a count of ten or more. The V and J genes are TRBV5-1 and TRBJ2-3; TRBD2 aligns across 7 bases. Trimming took 7 bases from V and 4 from J; bases not matched to a gene: 9. This CDR3 has 14 residues. Germline CDR1 and CDR2: SGHRS and YFSETQ. For the CDR3, the DNA is TGCGCCAGCTATGGGGAGGGCAGCGCAGATACGCAGTATTTT. The encoded protein is CASYGEGSADTQYF.

This clonotype occurred many times. The J gene is TRBJ2-1, the V gene TRBV20-1, with a possible D match to TRBD1 (6 bases). Looked up from germline, CDR1 is DFQATT and CDR2 is SNEGSKA (reference sequence). The V and J ends lost 5 bases and 7 bases respectively, with 24 bases between them. This CDR3 is built from 16 residues. CDR3 loop: CSAPTPGARSGNEQFF. CDR3 DNA: TGCAGTGCTCCTACCCCAGGGGCAAGAAGTGGGAATGAGCAGTTCTTC.

Worth noting for this clonotype: A much more abundant neighbour one base away suggests this may be a read error. This chain connects TRBV29-1 to TRBJ1-1, with unresolved D. The CDR3 totals 14 residues. Germline lookup yields CDR1 SQVTM and CDR2 ANQGSEA. Deletions cut 4 bases from V and 6 bases from J, with 18 bases between. The CDR3 DNA sequence: TGCAGCGTTGGATTGGGCGTACCGGAGCCTGAAGCTTTCTTT. It encodes CSVGLGVPEPEAFF.

This clonotype was recorded many times. The J gene is TRBJ1-1, the V gene TRBV7-9, with unresolved D. Germline-derived CDR1 and CDR2 are SEHNR and FQNEAQ (reference sequence). V lost 5 bases to trimming and J lost 4 bases, with 14 bases between them. This CDR3 spans 14 amino acids. The chain's CDR3 is CASSHDISGTEAFF. DNA of the CDR3: TGTGCCAGCAGCCATGACATTTCGGGCACTGAAGCTTTCTTT.

This clonotype was found many times. The V gene is TRBV5-1, the J gene TRBJ1-2; D perhaps matches TRBD1 (6 bases). The CDR3 runs 13 residues. The germline gives CDR1 SGHRS, CDR2 YFSETQ. Between the trimmed V and J ends, which lost 3 bases and 10 bases, there was a span of 16 bases. DNA for the CDR3: TGCGCCAGCAGCTCATCAGGGGTGGAGGACTACACCTTC. Translated, it gives CASSSSGVEDYTF.

This clonotype was recorded at least ten times. The chain recombines TRBV5-1 with TRBJ1-1; D call uncertain. Trimming removed 2 bases from V and 1 base from J, with 12 bases in between. CDR3 length: 15 amino acids. Germline V gene sequence: CDR1 SGHRS, CDR2 YFSETQ. The CDR3 loop reads CASSFEAGTNTEAFF. CDR3 nucleotides: TGCGCCAGCAGCTTCGAGGCAGGCACGAACACTGAAGCTTTCTTT.

This clonotype was recorded many times. The chain joins TRBV5-1 to TRBJ2-4, with D perhaps matching TRBD1 or TRBD2 (5 bases each). CDR3 length: 15 residues. Looked up from germline, CDR1 is SGHRS and CDR2 is YFSETQ. Trimming took 4 bases from V and 9 from J, leaving 20 bases between them. The chain's CDR3 is CASSLDPGIRGIQYF. CDR3 sequence (DNA): TGCGCCAGCAGCCTGGATCCGGGAATAAGGGGCATTCAGTACTTC.

This clonotype was seen ten or more times. The V and J genes are TRBV25-1 and TRBJ1-5; D gene unclear. The V gene's germline CDR1 is MGHDK and CDR2 SYGVNS. Trimming removed 8 bases from V and 0 bases from J, with 11 bases in between. This CDR3 is 14 amino acids long. CDR3 bases: TGTGCCAGCCGGGCAGGAGATAGCAATCAGCCCCAGCATTTT. Translated: CASRAGDSNQPQHF.

This clonotype was detected ten times or more. The gene calls are TRBV3-1 and TRBJ2-7, with TRBD2 matching 13 bases. V shed 4 bases and J 6 bases; nucleotides not matched to a gene: 9. The CDR3 totals 16 residues. Per the germline V gene, CDR1 is LGHDT and CDR2 is YNNKEL (reference sequence). The CDR3 sequence is CASSPRTSGSLSEQYF. Here the CDR3 DNA reads TGTGCCAGCAGCCCGCGGACTAGCGGGAGTTTGAGCGAGCAGTACTTC.

This clonotype was seen only a few times. The chain employs TRBV7-2 and TRBJ2-1; 7 positions agree with TRBD2. Germline values: CDR1 SGHTA, CDR2 FQGNSA. The CDR3 loop spans 16 amino acids. The junction had 9 bases not matched to a gene; V was cut back by 5 bases and J by 2 bases. CDR3 sequence (DNA): TGTGCCAGCAGCGCCCCGACTAGCTGGGCCTACAATGAGCAGTTCTTC. Its translation is CASSAPTSWAYNEQFF. The full variable domain, with the rest looked up from reference TRBV7-2 and TRBJ2-1, is GAGVSQSPSNKVTEKGKDVELRCDPISGHTALYWYRQSLGQGLEFLIYFQGNSAPDKSGLPSDRFSAERTGGSVSTLTIQRTQQEDSAVYLCASSAPTSWAYNEQFFGPGTRLTVL.

This clonotype was detected ten times or more. The chain employs TRBV10-3 and TRBJ1-1, with D possibly TRBD1 on 5 matching bases. Germline CDR1 and CDR2: ENHRY and SYGVKD. The ends were cut back, 4 bases at V and 4 bases at J, with 10 bases in the middle. This CDR3 comprises 13 residues. In DNA, the CDR3 is TGTGCCATCAGTGCACCAGGGACCACTGAAGCTTTCTTT. It specifies CAISAPGTTEAFF.

This clonotype was recorded at least ten times. The CDR3 nucleotides are TGTGCCAGCAGTCCGAGACTAGCGAGAAGCAATGAGCAGTTCTTC. It is translated as CASSPRLARSNEQFF. This chain uses TRBV27 with TRBJ2-1; 8 bases align to TRBD2. Germline CDR1 MNHEY, CDR2 SMNVEV (reference sequence). This CDR3 has 15 amino acids. V was clipped by 5 bases and J by 6 bases; unmatched bases: 9.

This clonotype has only a few counts. The chain employs TRBV5-1 and TRBJ2-6; D unresolved. Germline V gene sequence: CDR1 SGHRS, CDR2 YFSETQ. Trimming cost V 1 base and J 4 bases, with 6 bases left between them. The CDR3 length is 14 residues. The chain's CDR3 is CASSLQGGANVLTF. CDR3 sequence (DNA): TGCGCCAGCAGCTTGCAAGGGGGGGCCAACGTCCTGACTTTC.

This clonotype was counted ten times or more. V usage is TRBV3-1 and J usage is TRBJ2-1, with no clear D. CDR3 length: 13 residues. CDR1 is LGHDT, CDR2 YNNKEL, per germline (reference sequence). Trimming removed 4 bases from V and 5 bases from J, with 9 bases in between. The CDR3 sequence: CASSPVPNNEQFF. As DNA, the CDR3 is TGTGCCAGCAGCCCCGTCCCAAACAATGAGCAGTTCTTC.

This clonotype appeared many times. The chain links TRBV28 to TRBJ2-1, with D maybe TRBD2 (5 bases). The germline V gene has CDR1 MDHEN and CDR2 SYDVKM. This CDR3 is 12 amino acids long. Trimming took off 3 bases at V and 10 bases at J, with 10 bases between the two ends. Here the CDR3 reads CASSLSGTEQFF. CDR3 coding DNA: TGTGCCAGCAGTTTGAGCGGCACCGAGCAGTTCTTC.

This clonotype has ten or more counts. V is TRBV20-1 and J is TRBJ1-2; 9 nucleotides agree with TRBD1. The V segment lost 2 bases and the J segment 3 bases; nucleotides outside the gene matches: 1. The CDR3 contains 13 residues. Germline V gene lookup returns CDR1 DFQATT and CDR2 SNEGSKA (reference sequence). The CDR3 loop is CSARTGGDYGYTF. Written as DNA, the CDR3 is TGCAGTGCTAGAACAGGGGGCGACTATGGCTACACCTTC.

This clonotype was counted many times. J is TRBJ2-1 and V is TRBV5-1, with 9 positions matching TRBD2. V gave up 4 bases and J gave up 5 bases; unmatched junction bases: 10. The CDR3 has 16 residues. The germline gives CDR1 SGHRS, CDR2 YFSETQ. DNA for the CDR3: TGCGCCAGCAGCAACGACGCCCTAGCGGGGAACAATGAGCAGTTCTTC. Its translation is CASSNDALAGNNEQFF.

This chain uses TRBV5-1 with TRBJ2-2; no definite D call. The V gene's germline CDR1 is SGHRS and CDR2 YFSETQ. With 4 bases removed from V and 4 bases from J, the gap between germline ends came to 14 bases. The CDR3 has 15 residues. CDR3 amino acids: CASSPPHKGTGELFF. In nucleotides, the CDR3 is TGCGCCAGCAGCCCCCCCCACAAGGGCACCGGGGAGCTGTTTTTT.

This clonotype was seen at least ten times. The chain carries TRBV6-5 and TRBJ1-1, with 9 bases fitting TRBD1. V shed 4 bases, J shed 3 bases, and the junction held 12 bases outside the gene matches. The CDR3 consists of 17 residues. In germline, CDR1 is MNHEY, CDR2 SVGAGI. The CDR3 spells CASSLGQGVGRDTEAFF. The CDR3 DNA follows: TGTGCCAGCAGTTTGGGACAGGGAGTCGGGCGGGACACTGAAGCTTTCTTT.